This T cell receptor beta chain emerged from a study of siplizumab effects on memory and regulatory T cells. Broader study findings: Tregs proliferating in siplizumab cultures lacked confirmation of their suppressive function. Siplizumab significantly reduced alloreactive sequences traceable to unstimulated CD4+ memory cells. Naive T cells apparently outstripped memory cells in diversity and seemed major alloresponse contributors.

Around 100,000 TCR templates underwent assay in each sample. Assay: immunoSEQ multiplex PCR; the TCRdb copy retains only in-frame clones and omits some. The sample has over 60,000 clones, 91% seen once. Remarks on this clone: Its antigen remains unidentified.

V dropped 5 bases and J dropped 1 base, with 12 bases sitting between them. The CDR3 is 14 amino acids. Looked up from germline, CDR1 is SGHKS and CDR2 is YYEKEE (reference sequence). The genes are TRBV5-5 and TRBJ2-5; no clear D. The sequence derives from a human donor in good health. The sample comprised CD8+ T cells sorted from blood. The CDR3 DNA reads TGTGCCAGCAGTTCAGACGGCTTCCAAGAGACCCAGTACTTC. Translation gives CASSSDGFQETQYF.